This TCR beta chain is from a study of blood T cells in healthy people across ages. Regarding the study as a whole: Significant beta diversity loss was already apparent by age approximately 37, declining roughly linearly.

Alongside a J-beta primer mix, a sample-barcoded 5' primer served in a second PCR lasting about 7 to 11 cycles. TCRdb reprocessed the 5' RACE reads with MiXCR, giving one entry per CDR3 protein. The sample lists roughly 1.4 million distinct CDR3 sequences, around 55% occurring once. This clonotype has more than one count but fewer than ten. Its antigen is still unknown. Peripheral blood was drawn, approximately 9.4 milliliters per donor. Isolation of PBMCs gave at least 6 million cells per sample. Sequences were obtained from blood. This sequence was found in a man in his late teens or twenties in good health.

The CDR3 bases are TGTGCCAGCAAGGGAGACACTGGTGAGCAGTTCTTC. Its protein is CASKGDTGEQFF. V and J are TRBV5-6 and TRBJ2-1, with D possibly TRBD2 on 5 matching bases. Germline values: CDR1 SGHDT, CDR2 YYEEEE. The CDR3 covers 12 residues. With 6 bases removed from V and 9 bases from J, the gap between germline ends came to 13 bases.